This TCR beta chain came from a study of ipilimumab plus nivolumab after autologous stem cell transplantation. Ipilimumab, 1 mg/kg, started 14 to 28 days after autologous transplant. Dosing: nivolumab 3 mg/kg IV, weeks 1, 4, 7, 10, then every two weeks to week 26. About this clone: The antigen is unknown.

General observations from the study: Per the authors, repertoire, Treg and microbiota data justify further study.

Some clones are missing from TCRdb's copy, which holds only in-frame ones; the method was immunoSEQ multiplex PCR. The table lists about 5,000 clones, about 67% of them singletons. Germline V gene data show CDR1 as SGHRS and CDR2 as YFSETQ. CDR3 length equals 16 residues. With V trimmed by 4 bases and J by 7 bases, 14 bases remained unmatched. This receptor was obtained from a male donor with multiple myeloma. This rearrangement joins TRBV5-1 to TRBJ1-5, with 7 bases that match TRBD1. The input for sequencing was PBMCs, taken in a trial of ipilimumab plus nivolumab as post-transplant consolidation. The CDR3 sequence is CASSHALRGFRQPQHF. For the CDR3, the DNA is TGCGCCAGCAGCCACGCCCTCAGGGGGTTCAGACAGCCCCAGCATTTT.